These T cell receptor beta chains were read from a single sample in a study of blood T cell repertoires in COVID-19. Only in-frame clones appear in the TCRdb table, and some are missing; sequencing was by immunoSEQ multiplex PCR. The sample yields about 50,000 clones, 75% to 90% seen once. Sequenced material: peripheral blood. These receptors were taken from a man in his fifties or sixties with acute or convalescent COVID-19. CDR3s include the opening cysteine and the closing phenylalanine or tryptophan. D genes are given only for firm matches. Only some rows state a clone size, as once, few, many or a class for expanded clones.

>TRBV5-4|-|-|TRBJ2-2
TGTGCCAGCGGAATGATGAACACCGGGGAGTTGTTTTTT
CASGMMNTGELFF
>TRBV27|-|-|TRBJ2-7
TGTGCCAGCAGCTCAGGGGGGCAGCTCTACGAGCAGTACTTC
CASSSGGQLYEQYF
>TRBV7-6|-|-|TRBJ1-6
TGTGCCAGCAGCTCGGGACTATCCCATTCACCCCTCCACTTT
CASSSGLSHSPLHF
>TRBV29-1|TRBD1|-|TRBJ1-5
TGCAGCGTCTCGGACAGGGCGGGCCAGCCCCAGCATTTT
CSVSDRAGQPQHF
>TRBV19|TRBD1|-|TRBJ2-4
TGTGCCAGTAGGACTTTCCGACAGGGAGCCAAAAACATTCAGTACTTC
CASRTFRQGAKNIQYF
>TRBV5-4|TRBD2|-|TRBJ2-1
TGTGCCAGCAGCGGGGGACTAGCGCTCAATGAGCAGTTCTTC
CASSGGLALNEQFF
>TRBV5-1|-|-|TRBJ1-3
TGCGCCAGCAGCTTGAGCCCCGGAAACACCATATATTTT
CASSLSPGNTIYF
>TRBV28|TRBD1|few|TRBJ1-5
TGTGCCAGCAGTTTGGCGACAGGGAACAATCAGCCCCAGCATTTT
CASSLATGNNQPQHF
>TRBV30|-|-|TRBJ2-1
TGTGCCTGGACCGCGCTGCGAGTATACAATGAGCAGTTCTTC
CAWTALRVYNEQFF
>TRBV28|-|-|TRBJ2-7
TGTGCCAGCAGGCAAGAGTATAAGCAGTACTTC
CASRQEYKQYF
>TRBV30|-|-|TRBJ2-7
TGTGCCTGGATTCCCCCAGGATACCAGTCCTACGAGCAGTACTTC
CAWIPPGYQSYEQYF